This TCR beta chain originates from a study of blood T cell repertoires in COVID-19. Study-wide context: The United States, Italy and Spain provided the acute and convalescent COVID-19 samples. Sample material is recorded as cDNA or gDNA derived from T cells, B-cell-depleted T cells, or PBMCs.

Per the study methods: Quantification of nucleated cells was approximated via reference gene primer amplification. The method was immunoSEQ multiplex PCR; TCRdb's version includes in-frame clones alone and lacks a portion of them. V and J calls and clone size are as listed in that table; D and trimming were resolved from the DNA. The data show 150,000 to 200,000 clones, with more than 65% seen just once and around 9.9% held by the top ten. V lost 4 bases and J lost 9; bases outside the gene matches: 14. The CDR3 sequence is 15 residues long. From germline, CDR1 is SQVTM and CDR2 ANQGSEA. The V and J genes are TRBV29-1 and TRBJ2-1, with 8 bases that match TRBD1. The sequencing input was peripheral blood. This clonotype originated in a man between 65 and 85 years old with active or convalescent COVID-19. This chain's CDR3 is CSVVDRGWADVEQFF. The CDR3 DNA is TGCAGCGTTGTTGACAGGGGATGGGCTGATGTTGAGCAGTTCTTC.